One T cell receptor (beta chain) is described in this entry. The CDR3 totals 13 residues. Germline CDR1 reads SGHNT; CDR2 reads YYREEE (reference sequence). V lost 0 bases and J 4 bases, leaving 6 bases between the germline ends. This sample was included in a study of early T cells in non-severe SARS-CoV-2 infection. TCRdb re-derived calls from the 5' RACE reads in MiXCR, one entry per CDR3 protein. Of about 71,000 distinct CDR3 sequences listed, around 12% are singletons. Sample: whole blood, taken at baseline. The receptor's source is an adult who was a healthcare worker with PCR-confirmed SARS-CoV-2 infection or an uninfected control (not recorded which). The chain carries TRBV5-4 and TRBJ2-3; D unclear. CDR3 DNA sequence: TGTGCCAGCAGCTTGGATGGAGCAGATACGCAGTATTTT. Protein sequence: CASSLDGADTQYF.